This T cell receptor (beta chain) originates from a study of T cells in Graves' hyperthyroidism and ophthalmopathy. Broader study findings: Before onset, ophthalmopathy was predicted by the model a median roughly 6.8 months earlier.

TCR beta CDR3 regions were amplified from RNA. Using the HTBI primer set, a first-round RT-PCR was run on the TCR CDR3. TCRdb redid the calling of the multiplex PCR reads with MiXCR, one entry per CDR3 protein. The sample lists almost 600,000 distinct CDR3 sequences, over 11% occurring once. Blood sampling occurred at first hyperthyroidism diagnosis, ahead of any ophthalmopathy symptoms. Source material for PBMCs was less than 12 ml fresh peripheral blood. The CDR3 is 16 residues long. From germline, CDR1 is DFQATT and CDR2 SNEGSKA (reference sequence). The sample holds a few counts of this clonotype. Its antigen is not known. Compared with germline, one end of the junction differs, possibly owing to a read error.

This clonotype originated in a woman aged 25 to 45 with Graves' hyperthyroidism that later progressed to Graves' ophthalmopathy. Sequencing input: blood. This chain joins TRBV20-1 and TRBJ1-4; TRBD1 matches 7 bases. CDR3 sequence: CSARDSEDRTNGKLFF. For the CDR3, the DNA is TGCAGTGCTAGAGATTCCGAGGACAGGACTAATGGAAAACTGTTTTTT.